This T cell receptor (beta chain) was identified during a study of shared T cell receptors in the human thymus. Germline CDR1 is ENHRY and CDR2 is SYGVKD. There are 13 residues in the CDR3. Trimming cost V 6 bases and J 2 bases; bases outside gene matches: 2. Clones were sequenced by immunoSEQ multiplex PCR, and TCRdb holds only the in-frame ones, with some missing. The sample carries 500,000 to 850,000 clones, roughly 86% recorded once. This clone has only one observation. The same data also went into a second study, on human thymus T cells. That work adds: Having corrective surgery for congenital heart defects, healthy Finnish infants were the ones who donated. Thymic samples were excised during corrective heart operations. What appeared biased in thymic and blood repertoires was the usage of V and J genes. Among unrelated individuals, related research reported thymic repertoires that overlapped highly.

Sequencing was carried out using thymocytes. This clonotype was sampled from a boy under three years old with a congenital heart defect. V and J are TRBV10-3 and TRBJ2-3, with 7 bases fitting TRBD2. This CDR3 reads CAIRERDTDTQYF. DNA of the CDR3: TGTGCCATCAGAGAGCGGGACACAGATACGCAGTATTTT.